This section outlines one T cell receptor beta chain sequence together with its context. Its antigen is currently unknown. The table came from immunoSEQ multiplex PCR; TCRdb's copy has only in-frame clones and leaves some out. The table lists some 110,000 clones, around 91% of them singletons. This specimen comes from a study of T cell responses to AZD1222 COVID-19 vaccine. General study results and limits: Reports indicate that nearly half of spike-specific TCRs are directed at unmutated variant regions. Possibly, clonal diversity was underestimated; donors were largely white British and included more females. Spike-specific TCR breadth rose after two AZD1222 doses, and depth rose as well.

V was clipped by 7 bases and J by 4 bases, with 13 bases between them. The length of the CDR3 is 13 residues. The sequencing here drew on peripheral blood, taken on day 0 of AZD1222 vaccination. The origin of this receptor is an adult in good health. The chain links TRBV12-3 or TRBV12-4 to TRBJ1-2; the D is unclear. This CDR3 is CASTPFRAYGYTF. The CDR3 DNA reads as TGTGCCAGCACCCCCTTCCGGGCCTATGGCTACACCTTC.